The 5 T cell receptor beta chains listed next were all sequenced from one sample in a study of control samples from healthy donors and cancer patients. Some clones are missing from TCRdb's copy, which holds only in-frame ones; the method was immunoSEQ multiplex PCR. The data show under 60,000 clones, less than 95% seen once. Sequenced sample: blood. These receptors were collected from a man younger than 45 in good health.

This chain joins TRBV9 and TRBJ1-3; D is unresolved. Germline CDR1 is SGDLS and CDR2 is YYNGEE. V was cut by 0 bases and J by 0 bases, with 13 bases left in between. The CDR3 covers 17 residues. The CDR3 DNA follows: TGTGCCAGCAGCGTAGCTGCAAACGGTCCCTCTGGAAACACCATATATTTT. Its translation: CASSVAANGPSGNTIYF. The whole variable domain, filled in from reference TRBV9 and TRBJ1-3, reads DSGVTQTPKHLITATGQRVTLRCSPRSGDLSVYWYQQSLDQGLQFLIQYYNGEERAKGNILERFSAQQFPDLHSELNLSSLELGDSALYFCASSVAANGPSGNTIYFGEGSWLTVV.

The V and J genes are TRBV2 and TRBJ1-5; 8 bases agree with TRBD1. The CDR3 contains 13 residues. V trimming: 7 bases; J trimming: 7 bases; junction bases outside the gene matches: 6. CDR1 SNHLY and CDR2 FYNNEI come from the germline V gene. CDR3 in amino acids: CASKRQGRQPQHF. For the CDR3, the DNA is TGTGCCAGCAAAAGACAGGGGCGGCAGCCCCAGCATTTT.

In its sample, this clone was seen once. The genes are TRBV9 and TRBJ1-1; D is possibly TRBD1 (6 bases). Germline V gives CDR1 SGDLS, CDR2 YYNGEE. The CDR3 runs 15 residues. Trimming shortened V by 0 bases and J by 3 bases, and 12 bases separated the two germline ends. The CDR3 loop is CASSVDGGRHTEAFF. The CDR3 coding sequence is TGTGCCAGCAGCGTAGACGGGGGGCGTCACACTGAAGCTTTCTTT.

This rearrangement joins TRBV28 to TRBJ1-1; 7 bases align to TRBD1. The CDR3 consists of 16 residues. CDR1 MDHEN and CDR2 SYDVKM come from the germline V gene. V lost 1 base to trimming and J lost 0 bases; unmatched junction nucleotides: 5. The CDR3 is CASSLYPDRLNTEAFF. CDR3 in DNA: TGTGCCAGCAGTTTATATCCGGACAGGTTGAACACTGAAGCTTTCTTT.

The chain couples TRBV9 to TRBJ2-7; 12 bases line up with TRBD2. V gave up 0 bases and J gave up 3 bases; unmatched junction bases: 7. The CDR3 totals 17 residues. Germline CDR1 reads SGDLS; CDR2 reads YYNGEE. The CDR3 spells CASSVGRLAGAIYEQYF. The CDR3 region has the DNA TGTGCCAGCAGCGTAGGACGACTAGCGGGAGCCATCTACGAGCAGTACTTC.